Presented here are 5 T cell receptor beta chains from one specimen sequenced in a study of blood T cell repertoires in COVID-19. This table comes from immunoSEQ multiplex PCR, and its TCRdb copy is limited to in-frame clones, with some not included. This sample has roughly 45,000 clones, with over 60% found just once. Sequenced material: peripheral blood. The receptors come from a woman between 65 and 79 years old with acute or convalescent COVID-19.

In its sample, this clone was seen a few times. V gene TRBV28 combines with J gene TRBJ1-5, with D maybe TRBD1 (6 bases). Trimming shortened V by 8 bases and J by 3 bases, and 14 bases separated the two germline ends. Germline V CDR1 and CDR2: MDHEN, SYDVKM. The CDR3 totals 14 residues. The CDR3 loop is CASFRQGNNQPQHF. The CDR3 DNA is TGTGCCAGCTTTCGGCAGGGGAACAATCAGCCCCAGCATTTT.

The V call is TRBV18, the J call TRBJ2-3; tentative D call: TRBD1 (5 bases). In germline, CDR1 is KGHSH, CDR2 LQKENI. The germline V and J ends were trimmed by 7 bases and 5 bases, with 13 bases remaining between them. The CDR3 is 13 amino acids. The CDR3 reads CASFAGILDTQYF. For the CDR3, the DNA is TGTGCCAGCTTTGCAGGGATATTAGATACGCAGTATTTT.

This clone has just a few counts. The V and J genes are TRBV30 and TRBJ2-1, with D perhaps matching TRBD2 (5 bases). The CDR3 consists of 14 residues. Germline V CDR1 and CDR2: GTSNPN, SVGIG (reference sequence). V gave up 7 bases and J gave up 0 bases, with 13 bases separating them. The chain's CDR3 is CAFLFGVSYNEQFF. For the CDR3, the DNA is TGTGCCTTCCTTTTCGGGGTCTCCTACAATGAGCAGTTCTTC.

This clone came up once. The rearrangement uses TRBV5-1 and TRBJ2-3; 8 nucleotides line up with TRBD2. The CDR3 runs 15 residues. With V trimmed by 4 bases and J by 2 bases, 6 bases remained unmatched. The germline CDR1 and CDR2 sequences are SGHRS and YFSETQ. The CDR3 protein is CASSRAGVNTDTQYF. CDR3 coding DNA: TGCGCCAGCAGCCGAGCGGGGGTCAACACAGATACGCAGTATTTT.

The chain is built from TRBV7-3 and TRBJ1-1; TRBD1 might be the D (5 bases). The V gene's germline CDR1 is SGHTA and CDR2 FQGTGA. The CDR3 totals 16 residues. The ends were cut back, 5 bases at V and 1 base at J, with 17 bases in the middle. CDR3 DNA sequence: TGTGCCAGCAGCCCACGAAGTGGGGGGAGGAACACTGAAGCTTTCTTT. It is translated as CASSPRSGGRNTEAFF.